The present T cell receptor beta chain was sequenced within a study of identical twins. Regarding the study as a whole: Beta out-of-frame sequences displayed a weaker excess of sharing between twins. Fewer insertions marked abundant cord blood beta clonotypes; young adult naive trended weakly, memory not at all.

Trimming left V 0 bases short and J 9 bases short, with 15 bases between. The CDR3 contains 16 residues. In germline, CDR1 is MNHEY, CDR2 SMNVEV (reference sequence). Template switching introduced a universal primer site, and the cDNA bore unique molecular identifiers. TCRdb processed the 5' RACE reads anew with MiXCR; each CDR3 protein has one entry. The sample contains just under 650,000 distinct CDR3 sequences, around 7.4% of which appear only once. This clonotype was counted a few times. The target antigen is unknown. The data were also submitted as part of a second study, on yellow fever vaccine responses in identical twins. This second study notes: Twins showed a vaccine T cell response that reportedly seemed partly convergent, partly personalized.

Input material: PBMCs. The chain employs TRBV27 and TRBJ1-6, with D uncertain. The clonotype was recovered from a woman younger than 30 in good health. The chain's CDR3 is CASSLSAQAGSSPLHF. CDR3 sequence (DNA): TGTGCCAGCAGTTTATCGGCGCAGGCTGGTTCTTCACCCCTCCACTTT.